The rows below give T cell receptor beta chains drawn from one sample of a study of naive and memory T cell subsets. Via MiXCR, TCRdb re-called the 5' RACE reads, giving one row per CDR3 protein. This sample has around 30,000 distinct CDR3 sequences; 16% occur once, and the top ten carry 2.6%. These receptor sequences come from a female donor in good health. Both conserved end residues are part of each CDR3. The D gene is left open where the match is weak. Size is omitted from some rows. Given values are once, few, many or a class for expanded clones.

many	TRBV14	NA	TRBJ2-7	TGTGCCAGCAGCCAGATAGCGGAGGGCCCCTACGAGCAGTACTTC	CASSQIAEGPYEQYF
once	TRBV27	NA	TRBJ1-6	TGTGCCAGCGTTCAACTAAGGGACAAAAATTCACCCCTCCACTTT	CASVQLRDKNSPLHF
NA	TRBV11-1	NA	TRBJ2-5	TGTGCCAGCAGCCGACAGGTCCTGGCGGAAGAGACCCAGTACTTC	CASSRQVLAEETQYF
many	TRBV5-5	NA	TRBJ2-3	TGTGCCAGCAAAATGACAGGGGCCGCGGGGGTAGATACGCAGTATTTT	CASKMTGAAGVDTQYF
many	TRBV18	NA	TRBJ1-1	TGTGCCAGCTCACGGGCAGGAAACACTGAAGCTTTCTTT	CASSRAGNTEAFF
many	TRBV6-2/TRBV6-3	TRBD1	TRBJ2-3	TGTGCCAGCAGTTGGGACAGTTTGAACACAGATACGCAGTATTTT	CASSWDSLNTDTQYF
medium-sized	TRBV20-1	TRBD2	TRBJ2-1	TGCAGTGCAGGACTAGCGGGGGGGGGTAATGAGCAGTTCTTC	CSAGLAGGGNEQFF
many	TRBV20-1	NA	TRBJ1-4	TGCAGTGCTAGGGGAGAAAAACTGTTTTTT	CSARGEKLFF
NA	TRBV6-6	NA	TRBJ1-6	TGTGCCAGCAGTTATGAGAATAATTCACCCCTCCACTTT	CASSYENNSPLHF
NA	TRBV12-3/TRBV12-4	NA	TRBJ1-4	TGTGCCAGCAGTTTAGGTCGGAGCCCTGCAACTAATGAAAAACTGTTTTTT	CASSLGRSPATNEKLFF
medium-sized	TRBV11-1	TRBD1	TRBJ2-7	TGTGCCAGCAGCGCGGACAGGTTAGGCTCCTACGAGCAGTACTTC	CASSADRLGSYEQYF
NA	TRBV4-2	TRBD1	TRBJ2-1	TGTGCCAGCAGCCCCCGGACAGGGGGCTTTATTGATGAGCAGTTCTTC	CASSPRTGGFIDEQFF
medium-sized	TRBV15	TRBD2	TRBJ2-5	TGTGCCACCAGCAGAAGGACTAGCGGGGGGGCGGAGACCCAGTACTTC	CATSRRTSGGAETQYF
few	TRBV20-1	TRBD1	TRBJ1-1	TGCAGTGCTAGATTGACGGGACAGTTGAACACTGAAGCTTTCTTT	CSARLTGQLNTEAFF
few	TRBV6-5	NA	TRBJ1-3	TGTGCCAGCAGTTACCACAGTTCCTCTGGAAACACCATATATTTT	CASSYHSSSGNTIYF
NA	TRBV24-1	NA	TRBJ2-1	TGTGCCACCAGTGATTTGAGGGGGTATGAGCAGTTCTTC	CATSDLRGYEQFF
few	TRBV6-6	TRBD1	TRBJ2-5	TGTGCCAGCAGCCCCGGGACAGTTTTAAGCCAGTACTTC	CASSPGTVLSQYF
medium-sized	TRBV29-1	NA	TRBJ2-4	TGCAGCGTTTCGCACCCCAAAAACATTCAGTACTTC	CSVSHPKNIQYF
many	TRBV28	TRBD2	TRBJ2-1	TGTGCCAGCAGTTTATCGACTAGCGGGGGGGACAATGAGCAGTTCTTC	CASSLSTSGGDNEQFF
medium-sized	TRBV10-2	TRBD1	TRBJ1-2	TGCGCCAGCAGTGAAGGACAGGGGAGTTTAGGCTACACCTTC	CASSEGQGSLGYTF
few	TRBV25-1	TRBD2	TRBJ2-7	TGTGCCAGCGGACTAGCGGGGGCCTACGAGCAGTACTTC	CASGLAGAYEQYF
few	TRBV20-1	NA	TRBJ1-5	TGCAGTGCTAGAGATGGGACGGGTTGGGGCAATCAGCCCCAGCATTTT	CSARDGTGWGNQPQHF
many	TRBV7-6	NA	TRBJ2-7	TGTGCCAGCAGCTTAGCTGCAGCCGCCACCTACGAGCAGTACTTC	CASSLAAAATYEQYF
many	TRBV6-6	NA	TRBJ2-5	TGTGCCAGCAGTCGCCTTACGGGACACCCTAAGTCGGGTTCGTACCAAGAGACCCAGTACTTC	CASSRLTGHPKSGSYQETQYF
few	TRBV12-3/TRBV12-4	TRBD1	TRBJ1-6	TGTGCCAGCAGTTTAGGACCGCCAGGGGGTAATTCACCCCTCCACTTT	CASSLGPPGGNSPLHF
many	TRBV7-2	TRBD2	TRBJ2-3	TGTGCCAGCAGCTTAGGTCCTAGCGGGGGGGCAGATACGCAGTATTTT	CASSLGPSGGADTQYF
many	TRBV20-1	TRBD2	TRBJ2-7	TGCAGTGCTAGAGTAGCTAGCGGGGGGTACGAGCAGTACTTC	CSARVASGGYEQYF
few	TRBV15	NA	TRBJ1-2	TGTGCCACCAGCAGATGGGACGTTGCTAACTATGGCTACACCTTC	CATSRWDVANYGYTF
NA	TRBV20-1	NA	TRBJ1-5	TGCAGTGCTAGAGGGCTCTCTACACATTATAGCAATCAGCCCCAGCATTTT	CSARGLSTHYSNQPQHF
NA	TRBV20-1	NA	TRBJ2-7	TGCAGTGCTATAGGCGGAAGCTCCTACGAGCAGTACTTC	CSAIGGSSYEQYF
many	TRBV10-3	TRBD2	TRBJ2-7	TGTGCCATCAGCGAACGACTAGCGGGGGCTCTCACGAGCTCCTACGAGCAGTACTTC	CAISERLAGALTSSYEQYF
few	TRBV6-5	NA	TRBJ1-1	TGTGCCAGCATTAATAGCACGAACACTGAAGCTTTCTTT	CASINSTNTEAFF
few	TRBV7-2	NA	TRBJ1-5	TGTGCCAGCAGCCGCCGCCCGGCCCGCGCGAAGGGGGGGCAGCCCCAGCATTTT	CASSRRPARAKGGQPQHF
NA	TRBV7-9	NA	TRBJ2-6	TGTGCCAGCAGCCTTAGCGGAGTCCTCTCTGGGGCCAACGTCCTGACTTTC	CASSLSGVLSGANVLTF
NA	TRBV12-3/TRBV12-4	NA	TRBJ1-6	TGTGCCAGCAGTTCACACAGCCAAAATTCACCCCTCCACTTT	CASSSHSQNSPLHF
few	TRBV7-8	NA	TRBJ1-2	TGTGCCAGCAGCTTAGAGGGGCATGGCTACACCTTC	CASSLEGHGYTF
many	TRBV20-1	NA	TRBJ2-7	TGCAGTGCCAGTAGCGGTCCCTACGAGCAGTACTTC	CSASSGPYEQYF
few	TRBV20-1	NA	TRBJ1-6	TGCAGTGCTCACCCAGGGTTGGAAAATTCACCCCTCCACTTT	CSAHPGLENSPLHF
few	TRBV6-6	TRBD1	TRBJ2-7	TGTGCCAGCAGGGGACAGGCACTTTACGAGCAGTACTTC	CASRGQALYEQYF
once	TRBV20-1	NA	TRBJ1-1	TGCAGTGCGTCGGGACGGGAGAACACTGAAGCTTTCTTT	CSASGRENTEAFF
few	TRBV29-1	TRBD1	TRBJ1-3	TGCAGCGCTTGGACAGGCGGCGTTCTCTCTGGAAACACCATATATTTT	CSAWTGGVLSGNTIYF
NA	TRBV29-1	NA	TRBJ2-2	TGCAGCGTTGGTTCTGGACCCCACACCGGGGAGCTGTTTTTT	CSVGSGPHTGELFF
few	TRBV6-1	NA	TRBJ2-5	TGTGCCAGCAGGGGTAACGATGCGGGGGCTGAGACCCAGTACTTC	CASRGNDAGAETQYF
many	TRBV6-6	NA	TRBJ2-1	TGTGCCAGCAGTTACGCGGGCCACTCCTACAATGAGCAGTTCTTC	CASSYAGHSYNEQFF
few	TRBV20-1	TRBD2	TRBJ2-5	TGCAGTGCTAGACTAGCGGGAGCGCTTTTGGCCTTC	CSARLAGALLAF
NA	TRBV6-1	TRBD1	TRBJ1-1	TGTGCCAGCAGCCTCAGACAGGGGAGTGCATTCGACACTGAAGCTTTCTTT	CASSLRQGSAFDTEAFF
few	TRBV5-1	TRBD2	TRBJ2-3	TGCGCCAGCAGTAGCGGGAACACAGATACGCAGTATTTT	CASSSGNTDTQYF
many	TRBV7-2	NA	TRBJ2-1	TGTGCCAGCAAGGAGGACCCGCATTACAATGAGCAGTTCTTC	CASKEDPHYNEQFF
many	TRBV6-5	NA	TRBJ2-3	TGTGCCAGCAGTAGAACCCCCTCGTTAGGAGGCACAGATACGCAGTATTTT	CASSRTPSLGGTDTQYF
NA	TRBV6-1	TRBD1	TRBJ1-5	TGTGCCAGCACCGATGAGGGGGCAGGGGTACAGCCCCAGCATTTT	CASTDEGAGVQPQHF
many	TRBV18	TRBD1	TRBJ2-2	TGTGCCAGCTCACCACCGTCGCTCACCGGGGGACAGGGGCTGAACACCGGGGAGCTGTTTTTT	CASSPPSLTGGQGLNTGELFF
NA	TRBV2	TRBD2	TRBJ2-7	TGTGCCAGCAGTAAAGGATTAGGGAGCGGGGACTACGAGCAGTACTTC	CASSKGLGSGDYEQYF
many	TRBV20-1	NA	TRBJ2-7	TGCAGTGCTAAGTCCGGTCCCTACGAGCAGTACTTC	CSAKSGPYEQYF
many	TRBV6-5	NA	TRBJ2-1	TGTGCCAGCAGTTACACCGGGGGCTCCTACAATGAGCAGTTCTTC	CASSYTGGSYNEQFF
few	TRBV5-1	TRBD1	TRBJ1-2	TGCGCCAGCAACACCGGGACAGGGGCCAATGGCTACACCTTC	CASNTGTGANGYTF